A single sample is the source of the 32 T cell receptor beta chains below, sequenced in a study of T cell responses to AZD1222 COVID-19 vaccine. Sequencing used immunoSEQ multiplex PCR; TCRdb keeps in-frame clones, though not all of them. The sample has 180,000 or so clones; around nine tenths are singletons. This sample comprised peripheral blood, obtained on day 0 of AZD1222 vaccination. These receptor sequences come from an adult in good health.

CDR3 region: CASSLSLGWGENQPQHF. As DNA, the CDR3 is TGTGCCAGCAGTTTATCCCTCGGTTGGGGGGAAAATCAGCCCCAGCATTTT. The chain joins TRBV27 to TRBJ1-5, with D possibly matching TRBD1 (5 bases). The CDR3 runs 17 residues. Germline V lookup: CDR1 MNHEY, CDR2 SMNVEV (reference sequence). With 0 bases removed from V and 4 bases from J, the gap between germline ends came to 16 bases.

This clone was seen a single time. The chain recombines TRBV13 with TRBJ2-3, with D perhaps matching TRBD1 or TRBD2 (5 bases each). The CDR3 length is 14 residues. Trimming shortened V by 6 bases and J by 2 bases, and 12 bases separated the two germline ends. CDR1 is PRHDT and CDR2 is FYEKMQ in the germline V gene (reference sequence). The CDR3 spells CASRGGGTTDTQYF. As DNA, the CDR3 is TGTGCCAGCAGGGGTGGGGGTACCACAGATACGCAGTATTTT.

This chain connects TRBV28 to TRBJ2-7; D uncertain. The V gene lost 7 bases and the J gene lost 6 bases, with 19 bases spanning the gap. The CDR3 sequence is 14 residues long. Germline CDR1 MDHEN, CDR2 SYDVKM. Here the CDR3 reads CASTIGPLPGEQYF. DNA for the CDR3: TGTGCCAGCACCATCGGTCCTCTCCCGGGCGAGCAGTACTTC. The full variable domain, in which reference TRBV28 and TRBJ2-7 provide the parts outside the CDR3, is DVKVTQSSRYLVKRTGEKVFLECVQDMDHENMFWYRQDPGLGLRLIYFSYDVKMKEKGDIPEGYSVSREKKERFSLILESASTNQTSMYLCASTIGPLPGEQYFGPGTRLTVT.

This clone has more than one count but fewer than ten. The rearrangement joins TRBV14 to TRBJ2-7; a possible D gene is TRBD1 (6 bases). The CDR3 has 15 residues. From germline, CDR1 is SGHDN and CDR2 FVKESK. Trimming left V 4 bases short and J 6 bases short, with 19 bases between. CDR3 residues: CASSPLPGHEIEQYF. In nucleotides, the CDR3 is TGTGCCAGCAGCCCTTTACCGGGACACGAGATCGAGCAGTACTTC.

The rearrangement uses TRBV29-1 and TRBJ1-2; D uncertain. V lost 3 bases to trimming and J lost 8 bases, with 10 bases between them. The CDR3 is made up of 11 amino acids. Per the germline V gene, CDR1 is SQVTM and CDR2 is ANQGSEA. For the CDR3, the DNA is TGCAGCGTTGACCCTGAAGAGGGCTACACCTTC. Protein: CSVDPEEGYTF. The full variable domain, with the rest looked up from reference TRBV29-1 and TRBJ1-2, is SAVISQKPSRDICQRGTSLTIQCQVDSQVTMMFWYRQQPGQSLTLIATANQGSEATYESGFVIDKFPISRPNLTFSTLTVSNMSPEDSSIYLCSVDPEEGYTFGSGTRLTVV.

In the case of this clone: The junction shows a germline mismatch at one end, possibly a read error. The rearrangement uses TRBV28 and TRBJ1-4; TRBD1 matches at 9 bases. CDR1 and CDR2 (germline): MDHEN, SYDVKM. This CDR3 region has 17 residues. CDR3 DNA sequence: TGTGCCAGCAGTCTACCCGGGACAGGGTTTTTGAATGAAAAATTGTTTTTT. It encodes CASSLPGTGFLNEKLFF.

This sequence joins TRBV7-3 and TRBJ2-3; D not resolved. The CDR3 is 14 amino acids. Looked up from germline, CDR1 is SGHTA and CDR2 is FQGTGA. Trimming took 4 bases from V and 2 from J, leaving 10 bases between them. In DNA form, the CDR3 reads TGTGCCAGCAGCTATGGACCGGACACAGATACGCAGTATTTT. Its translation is CASSYGPDTDTQYF.

The CDR3 sequence: CASSLSLGNEQFF. The CDR3 nucleotides read TGTGCCAGCAGCTTAAGCCTTGGCAATGAGCAGTTCTTC. The chain carries TRBV11-2 and TRBJ2-1; the D is unclear. V was cut by 2 bases and J by 6 bases, with 8 bases left in between. The CDR3 has 13 residues. Germline V CDR1 and CDR2: SGHAT, FQNNGV.

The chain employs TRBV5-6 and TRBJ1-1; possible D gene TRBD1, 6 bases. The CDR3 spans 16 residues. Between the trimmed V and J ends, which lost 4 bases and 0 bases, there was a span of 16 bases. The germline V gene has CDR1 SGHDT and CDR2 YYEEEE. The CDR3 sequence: CASSRGTDRMNTEAFF. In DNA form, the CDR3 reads TGTGCCAGCAGCAGGGGGACCGATCGCATGAACACTGAAGCTTTCTTT. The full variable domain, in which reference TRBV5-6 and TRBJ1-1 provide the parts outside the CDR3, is DAGVTQSPTHLIKTRGQQVTLRCSPKSGHDTVSWYQQALGQGPQFIFQYYEEEERQRGNFPDRFSGHQFPNYSSELNVNALLLGDSALYLCASSRGTDRMNTEAFFGQGTRLTVV.

The CDR3 DNA sequence: TGCGCCAGCAGCGGGGACACCGCAACCTACGAGCAGTACTTC. Translated: CASSGDTATYEQYF. The V call is TRBV5-1, the J call TRBJ2-7; D might be TRBD1 (6 bases). This CDR3 comprises 14 residues. The germline gives CDR1 SGHRS, CDR2 YFSETQ. The V gene lost 4 bases and the J gene lost 2 bases, with 13 bases spanning the gap.

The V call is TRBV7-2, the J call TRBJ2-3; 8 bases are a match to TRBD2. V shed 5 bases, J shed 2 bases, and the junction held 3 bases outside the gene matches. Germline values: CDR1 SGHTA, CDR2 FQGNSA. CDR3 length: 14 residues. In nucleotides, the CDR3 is TGTGCCAGCAGCCCACTAGCGGACACAGATACGCAGTATTTT. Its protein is CASSPLADTDTQYF. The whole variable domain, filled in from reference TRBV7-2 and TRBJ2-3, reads GAGVSQSPSNKVTEKGKDVELRCDPISGHTALYWYRQSLGQGLEFLIYFQGNSAPDKSGLPSDRFSAERTGGSVSTLTIQRTQQEDSAVYLCASSPLADTDTQYFGPGTRLTVL.

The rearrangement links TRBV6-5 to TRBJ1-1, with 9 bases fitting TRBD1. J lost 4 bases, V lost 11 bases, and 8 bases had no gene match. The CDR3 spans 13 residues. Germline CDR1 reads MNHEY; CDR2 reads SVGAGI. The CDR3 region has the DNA TGTGCCGGAAGGGACAGGGACGCCACTGAAGCTTTCTTT. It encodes CAGRDRDATEAFF.

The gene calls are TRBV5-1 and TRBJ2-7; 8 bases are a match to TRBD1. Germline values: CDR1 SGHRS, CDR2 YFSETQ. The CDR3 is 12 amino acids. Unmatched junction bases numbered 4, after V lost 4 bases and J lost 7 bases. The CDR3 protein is CASSKDRVEQYF. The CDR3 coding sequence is TGCGCCAGCAGCAAGGACAGGGTTGAGCAGTACTTC.

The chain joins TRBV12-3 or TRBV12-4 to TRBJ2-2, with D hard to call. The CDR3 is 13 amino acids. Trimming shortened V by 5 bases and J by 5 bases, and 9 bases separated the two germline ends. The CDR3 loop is CASSTKGTGELFF. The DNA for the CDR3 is TGTGCCAGCAGTACCAAGGGTACCGGGGAGCTGTTTTTT.

This chain's CDR3 is CASSLGTLETQYF. As DNA, the CDR3 is TGTGCCAGCAGCTTGGGTACCTTAGAGACCCAGTACTTC. The V gene is TRBV5-6, the J gene TRBJ2-5; D call uncertain. With 0 bases removed from V and 4 bases from J, the gap between germline ends came to 7 bases. Germline V gene lookup returns CDR1 SGHDT and CDR2 YYEEEE. The CDR3 runs to 13 residues. Variable domain in full (rest from reference TRBV5-6 and TRBJ2-5): DAGVTQSPTHLIKTRGQQVTLRCSPKSGHDTVSWYQQALGQGPQFIFQYYEEEERQRGNFPDRFSGHQFPNYSSELNVNALLLGDSALYLCASSLGTLETQYFGPGTRLLVL.

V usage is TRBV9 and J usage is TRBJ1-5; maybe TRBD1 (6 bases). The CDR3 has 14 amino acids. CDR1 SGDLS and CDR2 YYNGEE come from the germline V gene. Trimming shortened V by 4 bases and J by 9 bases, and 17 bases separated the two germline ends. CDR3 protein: CASSPTTQGAPQHF. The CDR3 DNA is TGTGCCAGCAGCCCCACTACACAGGGAGCGCCCCAGCATTTT.

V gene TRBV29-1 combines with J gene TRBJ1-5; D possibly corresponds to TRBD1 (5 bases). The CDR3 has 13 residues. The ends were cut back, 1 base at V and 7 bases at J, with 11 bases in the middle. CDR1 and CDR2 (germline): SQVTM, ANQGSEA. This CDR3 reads CSVEVAGQQPQHF. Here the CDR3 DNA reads TGCAGCGTTGAAGTAGCAGGGCAACAGCCCCAGCATTTT. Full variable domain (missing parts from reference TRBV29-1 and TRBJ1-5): SAVISQKPSRDICQRGTSLTIQCQVDSQVTMMFWYRQQPGQSLTLIATANQGSEATYESGFVIDKFPISRPNLTFSTLTVSNMSPEDSSIYLCSVEVAGQQPQHFGDGTRLSIL.

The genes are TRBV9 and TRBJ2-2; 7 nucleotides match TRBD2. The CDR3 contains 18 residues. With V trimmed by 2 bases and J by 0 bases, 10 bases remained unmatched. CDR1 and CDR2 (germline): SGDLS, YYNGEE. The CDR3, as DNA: TGTGCCAGCAGCGTGAAGACGGGGAGGGAGCCGAACACCGGGGAGCTGTTTTTT. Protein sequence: CASSVKTGREPNTGELFF.

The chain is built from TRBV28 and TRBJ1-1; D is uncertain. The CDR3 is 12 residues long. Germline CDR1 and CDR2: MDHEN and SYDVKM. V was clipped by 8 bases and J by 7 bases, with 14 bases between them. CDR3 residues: CASGEGSIEAFF. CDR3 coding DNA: TGTGCCAGCGGTGAGGGTTCCATTGAAGCTTTCTTT.

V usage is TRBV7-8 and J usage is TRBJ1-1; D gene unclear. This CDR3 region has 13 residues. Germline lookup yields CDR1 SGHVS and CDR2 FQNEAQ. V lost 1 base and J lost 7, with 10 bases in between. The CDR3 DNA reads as TGTGCCAGCAGCTTAGGTCGGCCGAATGAAGCTTTCTTT. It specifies CASSLGRPNEAFF. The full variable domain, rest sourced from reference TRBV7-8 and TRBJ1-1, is GAGVSQSPRYKVAKRGQDVALRCDPISGHVSLFWYQQALGQGPEFLTYFQNEAQLDKSGLPSDRFFAERPEGSVSTLKIQRTQQEDSAVYLCASSLGRPNEAFFGQGTRLTVV.

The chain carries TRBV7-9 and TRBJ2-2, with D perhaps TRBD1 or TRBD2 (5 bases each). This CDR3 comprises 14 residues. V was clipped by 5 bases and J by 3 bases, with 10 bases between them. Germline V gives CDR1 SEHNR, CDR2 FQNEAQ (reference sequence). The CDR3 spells CASSQGRYTGELFF. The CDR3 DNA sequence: TGTGCCAGCAGCCAGGGACGCTACACCGGGGAGCTGTTTTTT.

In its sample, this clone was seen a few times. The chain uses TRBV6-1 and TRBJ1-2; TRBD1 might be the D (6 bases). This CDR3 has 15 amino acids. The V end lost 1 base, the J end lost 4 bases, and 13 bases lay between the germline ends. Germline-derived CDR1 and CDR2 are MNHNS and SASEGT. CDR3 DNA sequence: TGTGCCAGCAGTGAAGTTGGGGAAGGGGGCTATGGCTACACCTTC. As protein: CASSEVGEGGYGYTF.

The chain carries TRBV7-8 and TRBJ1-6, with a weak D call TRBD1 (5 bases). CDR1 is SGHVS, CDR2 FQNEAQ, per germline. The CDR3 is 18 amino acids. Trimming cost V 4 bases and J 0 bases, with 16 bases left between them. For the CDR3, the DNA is TGTGCCAGCAGCTCGACCCCTGGGGGAGACTCCTATAATTCACCCCTCCACTTT. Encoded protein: CASSSTPGGDSYNSPLHF.

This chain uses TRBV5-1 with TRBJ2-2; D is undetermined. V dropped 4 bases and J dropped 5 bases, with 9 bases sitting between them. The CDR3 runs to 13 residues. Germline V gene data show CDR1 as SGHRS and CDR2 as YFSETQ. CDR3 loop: CASSRDGTGELFF. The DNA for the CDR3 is TGCGCCAGCAGCCGCGACGGGACCGGGGAGCTGTTTTTT.

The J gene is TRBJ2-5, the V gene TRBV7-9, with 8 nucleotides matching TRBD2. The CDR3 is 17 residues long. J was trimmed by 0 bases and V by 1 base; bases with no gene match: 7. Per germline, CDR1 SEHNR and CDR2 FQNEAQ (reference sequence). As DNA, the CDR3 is TGTGCCAGCAGCTTAGATTGGGGCGGGGGGCACCAAGAGACCCAGTACTTC. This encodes CASSLDWGGGHQETQYF.

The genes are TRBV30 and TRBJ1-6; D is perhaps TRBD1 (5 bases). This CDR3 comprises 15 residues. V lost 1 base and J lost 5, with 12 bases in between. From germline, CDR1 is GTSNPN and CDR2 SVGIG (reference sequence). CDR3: CAWSGDGRNNSPLHF. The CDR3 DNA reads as TGTGCCTGGAGTGGGGACGGGAGAAATAATTCACCCCTCCACTTT. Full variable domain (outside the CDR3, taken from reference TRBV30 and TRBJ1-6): SQTIHQWPATLVQPVGSPLSLECTVEGTSNPNLYWYRQAAGRGLQLLFYSVGIGQISSEVPQNLSASRPQDRQFILSSKKLLLSDSGFYLCAWSGDGRNNSPLHFGNGTRLTVT.

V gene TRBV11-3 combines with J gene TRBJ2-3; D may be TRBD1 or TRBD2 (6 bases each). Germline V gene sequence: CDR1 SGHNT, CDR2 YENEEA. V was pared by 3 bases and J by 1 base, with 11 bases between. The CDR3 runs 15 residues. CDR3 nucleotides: TGTGCCAGCAGCTTGGGGGGCAGAGGCACAGATACGCAGTATTTT. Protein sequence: CASSLGGRGTDTQYF.

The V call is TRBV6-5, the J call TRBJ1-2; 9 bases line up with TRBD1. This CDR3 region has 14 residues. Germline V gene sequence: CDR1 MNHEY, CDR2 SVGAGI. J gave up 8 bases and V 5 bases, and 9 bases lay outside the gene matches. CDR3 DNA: TGTGCCAGCAGTAACCGGGACAGGGCCGGGGGCTACACCTTC. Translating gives CASSNRDRAGGYTF.

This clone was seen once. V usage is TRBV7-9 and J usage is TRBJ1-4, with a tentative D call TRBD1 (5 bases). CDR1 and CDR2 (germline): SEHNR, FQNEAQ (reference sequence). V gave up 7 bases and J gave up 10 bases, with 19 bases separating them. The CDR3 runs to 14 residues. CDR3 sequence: CASTPPRGLAKLFF. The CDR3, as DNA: TGTGCCAGCACCCCACCCCGGGGCCTGGCAAAACTGTTTTTT.

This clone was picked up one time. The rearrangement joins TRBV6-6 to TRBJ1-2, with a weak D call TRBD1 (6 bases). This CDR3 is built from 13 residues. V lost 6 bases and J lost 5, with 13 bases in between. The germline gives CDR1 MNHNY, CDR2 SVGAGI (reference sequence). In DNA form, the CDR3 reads TGTGCCAGCAGCCTGACAGGCCTTTATGGCTACACCTTC. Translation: CASSLTGLYGYTF.

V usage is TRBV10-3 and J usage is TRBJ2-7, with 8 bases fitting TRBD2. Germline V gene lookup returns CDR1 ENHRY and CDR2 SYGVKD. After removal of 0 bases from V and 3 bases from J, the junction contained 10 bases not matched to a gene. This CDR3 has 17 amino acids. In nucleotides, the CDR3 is TGTGCCATCAGTGAGTCGCCAGCGGGGGCGAAATACTACGAGCAGTACTTC. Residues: CAISESPAGAKYYEQYF.

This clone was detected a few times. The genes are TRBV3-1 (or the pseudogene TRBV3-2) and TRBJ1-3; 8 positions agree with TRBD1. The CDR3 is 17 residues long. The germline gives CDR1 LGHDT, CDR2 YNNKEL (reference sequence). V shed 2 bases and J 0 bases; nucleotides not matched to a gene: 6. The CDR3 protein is CASSQPGTGRSGNTIYF. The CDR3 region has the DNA TGTGCCAGCAGCCAACCTGGGACAGGTCGCTCTGGAAACACCATATATTTT.